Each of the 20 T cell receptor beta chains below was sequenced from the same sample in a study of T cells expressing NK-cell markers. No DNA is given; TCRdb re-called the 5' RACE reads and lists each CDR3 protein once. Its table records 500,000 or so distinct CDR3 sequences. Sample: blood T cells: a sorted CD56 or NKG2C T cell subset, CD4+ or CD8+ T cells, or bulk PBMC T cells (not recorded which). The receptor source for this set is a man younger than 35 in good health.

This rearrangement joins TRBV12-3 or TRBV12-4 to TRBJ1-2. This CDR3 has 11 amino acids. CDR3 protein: CASGGIYGYTF.

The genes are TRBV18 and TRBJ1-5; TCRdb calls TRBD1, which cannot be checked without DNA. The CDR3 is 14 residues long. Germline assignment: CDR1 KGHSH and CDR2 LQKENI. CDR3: CASSPGQLDQPQHF.

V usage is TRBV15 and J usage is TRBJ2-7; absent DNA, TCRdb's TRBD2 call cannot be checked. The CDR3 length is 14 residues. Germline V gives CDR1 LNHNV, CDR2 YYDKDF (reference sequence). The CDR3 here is CATSREGTAIKQYF. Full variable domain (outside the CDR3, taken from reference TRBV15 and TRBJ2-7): DAMVIQNPRYQVTQFGKPVTLSCSQTLNHNVMYWYQQKSSQAPKLLFHYYDKDFNNEADTPDNFQSRRPNTSFCFLDIRSPGLGDTAMYLCATSREGTAIKQYFGPGTRLTVT.

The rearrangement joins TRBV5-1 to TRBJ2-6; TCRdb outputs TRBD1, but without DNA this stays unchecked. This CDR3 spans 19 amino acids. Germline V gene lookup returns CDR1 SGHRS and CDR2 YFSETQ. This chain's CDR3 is CASRFQSEQGAWGANVLTF.

CDR3 amino acids: CASSQEVSGNEQFF. This rearrangement joins TRBV3-1 to TRBJ2-1; TCRdb's D gene call, TRBD1, goes unchecked for lack of DNA. Germline CDR1 reads LGHDT; CDR2 reads YNNKEL (reference sequence). The CDR3 length is 14 residues.

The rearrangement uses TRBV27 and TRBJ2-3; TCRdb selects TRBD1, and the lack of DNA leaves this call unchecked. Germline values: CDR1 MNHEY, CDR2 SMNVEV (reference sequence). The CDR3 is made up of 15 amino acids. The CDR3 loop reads CASSRTGIRTDTQYF.

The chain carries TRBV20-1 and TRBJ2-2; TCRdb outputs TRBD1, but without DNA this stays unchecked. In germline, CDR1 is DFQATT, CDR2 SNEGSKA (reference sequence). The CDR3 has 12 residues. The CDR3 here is CSARGAVGELFF.

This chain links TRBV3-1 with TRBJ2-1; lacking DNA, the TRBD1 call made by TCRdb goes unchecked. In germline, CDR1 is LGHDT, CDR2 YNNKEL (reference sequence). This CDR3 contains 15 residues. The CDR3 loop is CASSQEFLKGDEQFF.

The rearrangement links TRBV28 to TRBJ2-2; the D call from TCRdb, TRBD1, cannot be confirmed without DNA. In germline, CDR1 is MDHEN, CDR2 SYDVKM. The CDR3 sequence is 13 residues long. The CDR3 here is CASRGLGPGELFF.

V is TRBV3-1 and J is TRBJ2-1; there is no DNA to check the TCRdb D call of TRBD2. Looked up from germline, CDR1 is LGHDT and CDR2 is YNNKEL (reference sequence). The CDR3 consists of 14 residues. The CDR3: CASSQLAGGPEQFF.

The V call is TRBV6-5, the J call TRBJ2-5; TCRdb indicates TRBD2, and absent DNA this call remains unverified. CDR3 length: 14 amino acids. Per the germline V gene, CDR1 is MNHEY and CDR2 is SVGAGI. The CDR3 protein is CASRPGLAVQTQYF.

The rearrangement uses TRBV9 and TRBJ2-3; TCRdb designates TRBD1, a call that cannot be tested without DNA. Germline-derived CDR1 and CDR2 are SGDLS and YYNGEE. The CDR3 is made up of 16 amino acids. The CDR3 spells CASSVSRGHATDTQYF. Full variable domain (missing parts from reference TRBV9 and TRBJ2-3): DSGVTQTPKHLITATGQRVTLRCSPRSGDLSVYWYQQSLDQGLQFLIQYYNGEERAKGNILERFSAQQFPDLHSELNLSSLELGDSALYFCASSVSRGHATDTQYFGPGTRLTVL.

This CDR3 is CASTKVAGTQYF. The V gene is TRBV12-3 or TRBV12-4, the J gene TRBJ2-3. This CDR3 is 12 amino acids long.

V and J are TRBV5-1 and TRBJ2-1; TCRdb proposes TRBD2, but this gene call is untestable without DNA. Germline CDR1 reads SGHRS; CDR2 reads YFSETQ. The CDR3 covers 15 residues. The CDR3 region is CASSVSGRGYNEQFF. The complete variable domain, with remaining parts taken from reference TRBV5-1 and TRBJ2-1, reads KAGVTQTPRYLIKTRGQQVTLSCSPISGHRSVSWYQQTPGQGLQFLFEYFSETQRNKGNFPGRFSGRQFSNSRSEMNVSTLELGDSALYLCASSVSGRGYNEQFFGPGTRLTVL.

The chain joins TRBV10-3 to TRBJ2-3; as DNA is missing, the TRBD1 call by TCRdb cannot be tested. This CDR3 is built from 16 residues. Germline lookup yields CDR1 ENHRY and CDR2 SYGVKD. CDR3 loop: CATSGVGVSNRDTQYF.

The CDR3 protein is CASSTPGLTYEQYF. V gene TRBV19 combines with J gene TRBJ2-7; as DNA is missing, the TRBD2 call by TCRdb cannot be tested. Germline CDR1 is LNHDA and CDR2 is SQIVND (reference sequence). The CDR3 spans 14 residues.

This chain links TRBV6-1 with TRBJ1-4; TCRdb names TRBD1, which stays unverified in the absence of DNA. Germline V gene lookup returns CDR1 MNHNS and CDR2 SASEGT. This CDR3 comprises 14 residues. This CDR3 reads CASRTRGRDEKLFF.

The chain's CDR3 is CAWRGQVNTGELFF. The gene calls are TRBV30 and TRBJ2-2; checking the TCRdb D call of TRBD1 is not possible without DNA. The CDR3 is 14 amino acids. Per germline, CDR1 GTSNPN and CDR2 SVGIG (reference sequence).

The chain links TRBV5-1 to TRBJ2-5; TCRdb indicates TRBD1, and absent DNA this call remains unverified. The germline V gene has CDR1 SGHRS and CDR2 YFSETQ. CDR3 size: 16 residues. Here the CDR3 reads CASSWPRGTAQETQYF.

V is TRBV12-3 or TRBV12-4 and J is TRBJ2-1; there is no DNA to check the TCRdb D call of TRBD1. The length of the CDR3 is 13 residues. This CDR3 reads CASSLYRDDEQFF.